The sequence of this T cell receptor beta chain was determined in a study of cytomegalovirus exposure and HLA in healthy donors. General study results and limits: A few chains tied to CMV proved CMV antigen-specific in vitro. Clonal expansion was found to be greater in HLA-associated TCR beta chains than in equally common others in a later analysis.

Notes on this clone: Its antigen remains unknown.

PCR primers comprised 60 Vbeta and 13 Jbeta primers. Some clones are missing from TCRdb's copy, which holds only in-frame ones; the method was immunoSEQ multiplex PCR. The table lists approximately 130,000 clones, 75% to 90% of them singletons. Per the germline V gene, CDR1 is ENHRY and CDR2 is SYGVKD. V lost 2 bases and J 3 bases, leaving 10 bases between the germline ends. The CDR3 spans 14 residues. The sequenced sample was PBMCs. The sequence was collected from a woman aged 25 to 39 in good health and CMV-seropositive. V usage is TRBV10-3 and J usage is TRBJ1-2; D not certain. The CDR3 is CAISETEEYYGYTF. DNA for the CDR3: TGTGCCATCAGTGAGACTGAAGAATACTATGGCTACACCTTC.